This T cell receptor (beta chain) was sequenced in a study of human T cells and chemical hapten exposure. Across the study: Donors were sensitized with 2% DPC on the upper inner arm.

Germline CDR1 and CDR2: MDHEN and SYDVKM. This CDR3 is built from 13 residues. V shed 2 bases and J shed 4 bases, with 6 bases lying between them. The library labeled individual cDNA molecules by adding unique molecular identifiers to them. Per the authors' pipeline: The number of TCRs in each sample had a median of approximately 90,000 and spanned about 23,224 to 700,000. A single record per CDR3 protein comes from TCRdb applying MiXCR to the RACE reads. What appears here as the V and J calls and clone size reflects TCRdb's work, not the paper's. The table includes 35,000 to 45,000 distinct CDR3 sequences, more than 8.5% detected once. Indicated time point: patch test 2, 6 weeks after DPC sensitization. Treatment defined: therapeutic diphenylcyclopropenone sensitization with weekly scalp DPC. Extraction yielded total RNA from whole blood (unfractionated).

The sequences come from whole blood, collected in connection with sensitization to the hapten diphenylcyclopropenone (DPC). This receptor was obtained from a middle-aged woman with alopecia areata. Some clones in this sample may be carry-over from other donors' samples. The chain couples TRBV28 to TRBJ1-5; D unresolved. CDR3 in amino acids: CASSLVGNQPQHF. The CDR3 coding sequence is TGTGCCAGCAGTTTAGTAGGGAATCAGCCCCAGCATTTT. The full variable domain, rest sourced from reference TRBV28 and TRBJ1-5, is DVKVTQSSRYLVKRTGEKVFLECVQDMDHENMFWYRQDPGLGLRLIYFSYDVKMKEKGDIPEGYSVSREKKERFSLILESASTNQTSMYLCASSLVGNQPQHFGDGTRLSIL.